The present T cell receptor beta chain was sequenced within a study of radiotherapy plus CTLA-4 blockade in lung cancer. Turning to the study itself: Objective responses emerged in 15% to 20% of patients, and about 30% attained disease control. Notes on the study in general: Blood TCR clones of tumor origin expanded after radiotherapy plus ipilimumab.

Only in-frame clones appear in the TCRdb table, and some are missing; sequencing was by immunoSEQ multiplex PCR. The sample lists some 50,000 clones; just under 85% were seen once. The study treated chemo-refractory metastatic non-small-cell lung cancer patients with focal radiation plus ipilimumab CTLA-4 blockade. The V gene end was trimmed by 5 bases and the J gene end by 2 bases; junction bases not matched to a gene: 3. The CDR3 consists of 14 residues. Germline loops: CDR1 SEHNR, CDR2 FQNEAQ (reference sequence). On this clone: No antigen is known for it.

This sequence was found in a human donor with non-small cell lung cancer whose response to radiotherapy plus ipilimumab could not be evaluated. The sample in question was peripheral blood, obtained from a patient treated with radiotherapy plus ipilimumab. V and J are TRBV7-9 and TRBJ2-3; 8 bases line up with TRBD2. CDR3 sequence reads: CASSQLADTDTQYF. CDR3 bases: TGTGCCAGCAGCCAACTAGCGGACACAGATACGCAGTATTTT.